The sequence of this T cell receptor beta chain was determined in a study of shared clonotypes between healthy human individuals. Donors comprised only Caucasian adults living in Nashville, Tennessee. Into CD45RA+ naive and CD45RA-negative memory subsets, the CD4+ cells were split. TCRdb's copy holds only in-frame clones and misses some; the assay was immunoSEQ multiplex PCR. This sample carries about 2.4 million clones, over 85% of them seen once, and the ten largest clones take about 0.39%. About this clone: No antigen is known for it.

Findings and limits, study-wide: Deeper or shallower sequencing was expected to change how clonotypes are shared among donors.

The sequenced material came from naive CD4+ T cells from PBMCs. Sample subset: CD45RA+ positively selected. This receptor was identified in a man younger than 35 in good health. Some clones in this sample may be carry-over from other donors' samples.

CDR3 DNA sequence: TGTGCCAGCAGCCCCTGGACTAATGAAAAACTGTTTTTT. The encoded protein is CASSPWTNEKLFF. The chain employs TRBV27 and TRBJ1-4; D is ambiguous. The CDR3 totals 13 residues. Between the trimmed V and J ends, which lost 6 bases and 2 bases, there was a span of 7 bases. CDR1 is MNHEY, CDR2 SMNVEV, per germline (reference sequence).